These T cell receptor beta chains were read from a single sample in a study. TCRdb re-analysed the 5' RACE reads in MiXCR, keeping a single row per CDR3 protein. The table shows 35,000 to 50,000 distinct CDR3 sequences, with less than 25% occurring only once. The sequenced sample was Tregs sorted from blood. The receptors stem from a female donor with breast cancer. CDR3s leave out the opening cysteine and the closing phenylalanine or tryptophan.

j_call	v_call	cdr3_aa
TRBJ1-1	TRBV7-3	ASSPIGQGQAF
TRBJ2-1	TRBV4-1	ASSQALKGTYNEQF
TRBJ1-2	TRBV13	ASSLEGGDGYT
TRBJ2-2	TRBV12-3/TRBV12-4	ASSFGTAYTGELF
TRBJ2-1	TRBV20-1	SARPPLAGLNNEQF
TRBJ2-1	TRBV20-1	SAGGLAVSSYNEQF
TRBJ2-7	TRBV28	ASSGAVTYEQY
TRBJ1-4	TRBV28	ASSSRQNEKLF
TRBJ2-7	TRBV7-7	ASSLGQGPSQEQY
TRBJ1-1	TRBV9	ASSASGTGGTEAF
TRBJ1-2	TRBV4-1	ASSQGRIGGPPNYGYT
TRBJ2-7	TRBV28	ASRTPGLAGGFTYEQY
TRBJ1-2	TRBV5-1	ASGSTGQRGYT
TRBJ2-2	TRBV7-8	AGSETSRGTGELF
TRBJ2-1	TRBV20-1	RAWNCAGGRDNEQF
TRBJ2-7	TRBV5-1	ASSLAGGPNEQY
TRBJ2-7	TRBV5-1	ASSGQGYKQY
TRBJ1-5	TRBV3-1	ASSHSRFLNQPQH
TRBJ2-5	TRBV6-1	ASSRTIGGTQY
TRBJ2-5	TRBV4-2	ASSQDPARQETQY